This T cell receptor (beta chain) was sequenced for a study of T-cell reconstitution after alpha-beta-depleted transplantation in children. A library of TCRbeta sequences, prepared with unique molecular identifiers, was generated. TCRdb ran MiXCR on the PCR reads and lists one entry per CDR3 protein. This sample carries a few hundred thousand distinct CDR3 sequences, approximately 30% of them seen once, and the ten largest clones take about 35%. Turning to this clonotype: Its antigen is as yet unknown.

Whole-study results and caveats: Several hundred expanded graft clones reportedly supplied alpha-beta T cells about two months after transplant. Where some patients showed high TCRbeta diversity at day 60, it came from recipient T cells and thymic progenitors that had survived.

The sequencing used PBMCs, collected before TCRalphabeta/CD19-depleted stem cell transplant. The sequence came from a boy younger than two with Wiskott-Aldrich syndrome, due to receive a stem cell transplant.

CDR3 amino acids: CASSQGDRAYGYTF. The CDR3 bases are TGCGCCAGCAGCCAGGGAGACAGGGCCTATGGCTACACCTTC. The chain recombines TRBV4-1 with TRBJ1-2, with TRBD1 identical over 7 bases. In germline, CDR1 is MGHRA, CDR2 YSYEKL. Trimming took 3 bases from V and 4 from J; bases not matched to a gene: 5. The CDR3 runs 14 residues.